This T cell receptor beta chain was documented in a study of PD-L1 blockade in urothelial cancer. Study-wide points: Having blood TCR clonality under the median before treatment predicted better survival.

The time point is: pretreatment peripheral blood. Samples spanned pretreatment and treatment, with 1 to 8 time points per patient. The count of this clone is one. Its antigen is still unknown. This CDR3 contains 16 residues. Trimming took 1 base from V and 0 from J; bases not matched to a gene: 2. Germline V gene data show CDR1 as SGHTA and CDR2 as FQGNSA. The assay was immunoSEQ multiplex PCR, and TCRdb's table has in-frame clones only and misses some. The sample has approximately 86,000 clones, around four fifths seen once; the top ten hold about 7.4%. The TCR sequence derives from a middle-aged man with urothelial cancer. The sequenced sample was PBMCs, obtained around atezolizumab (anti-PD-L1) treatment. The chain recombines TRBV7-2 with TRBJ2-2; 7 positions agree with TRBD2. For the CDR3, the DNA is TGTGCCAGCAGCTTAGGGAGCGGGACGAACACCGGGGAGCTGTTTTTT. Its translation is CASSLGSGTNTGELFF.